One sample yielded the 2 T cell receptor beta chains listed below, sequenced in a study of Ad26.COV2.S vaccination and SARS-CoV-2 variants. Produced via immunoSEQ multiplex PCR; TCRdb's table is partial and in-frame only. The data contain about 320,000 clones, 85% of them seen just once; the ten biggest clones take up under 2.5%. The treatment here: around 19 received Ad26.COV2.S at low or high dose, single or two shots; about 5 received placebo; per-sample allocation not given. Sampling took place 63 days after the first vaccine or placebo injection. The sample here was peripheral blood, taken in a trial of Ad26.COV2.S vaccine versus placebo. Receptors were obtained from a person aged 18 to 59 who received the Ad26.COV2.S COVID-19 vaccine or a placebo.

The chain carries TRBV7-2 and TRBJ2-3, with TRBD2 matching 15 bases. This CDR3 is 16 amino acids long. V was pared by 4 bases and J by 7 bases, with 6 bases of the junction left unmatched. CDR1 is SGHTA and CDR2 is FQGNSA in the germline V gene. In DNA form, the CDR3 reads TGTGCCAGCAGCTCAGGACTAGCGGGGGGGCGAAATACGCAGTATTTT. Protein: CASSSGLAGGRNTQYF.

V and J are TRBV27 and TRBJ1-4, with a weak D call TRBD1 (5 bases). CDR1 MNHEY and CDR2 SMNVEV come from the germline V gene (reference sequence). The CDR3 is 13 amino acids. V was trimmed by 3 bases and J by 11 bases, leaving 13 bases between them. DNA for the CDR3: TGTGCCAGCAGTTTTGAGGGACCTCGCAAACTGTTTTTT. This encodes CASSFEGPRKLFF.